The 26 T cell receptor beta chains below come from one sample, sequenced in a study of chronic HIV infection and antiretroviral therapy. Via MiXCR, TCRdb re-called the 5' RACE reads, giving one row per CDR3 protein. The sample has over 40,000 distinct CDR3 sequences, over 15% seen once. What was sequenced was peripheral blood. The origin of the receptors is an adult who had HIV and had not received antiretroviral therapy, or was an uninfected healthy control (not recorded which).

This clonotype came up a few times. This chain links TRBV20-1 with TRBJ2-3, with D tentatively TRBD2 (5 bases). The CDR3 extends over 12 amino acids. Per the germline V gene, CDR1 is DFQATT and CDR2 is SNEGSKA (reference sequence). The V end was cut by 1 base, the J end by 4 bases, with 6 bases between. The CDR3 loop is CSARVGADTQYF. The CDR3 nucleotides are TGCAGTGCTAGAGTCGGGGCAGATACGCAGTATTTT.

The chain couples TRBV29-1 to TRBJ2-7; D may be TRBD1 (6 bases). Trimming cost V 4 bases and J 6 bases, with 13 bases left between them. CDR1 is SQVTM and CDR2 is ANQGSEA in the germline V gene. This CDR3 spans 12 amino acids. As DNA, the CDR3 is TGCAGCGTTGCGGTACAGGGAAGCGAGCAGTACTTC. Its protein product is CSVAVQGSEQYF.

The chain carries TRBV2 and TRBJ1-2; 7 bases align to TRBD1. V lost 3 bases, J lost 4 bases, and 2 bases stayed unmatched. The CDR3 is 13 residues long. The germline V gene has CDR1 SNHLY and CDR2 FYNNEI. In DNA form, the CDR3 reads TGTGCCAGCAGTGAGGGACAGCCCTATGGCTACACCTTC. Translated: CASSEGQPYGYTF.

Concerning this clonotype itself: An end of the junction differs from the germline gene, which may be a read error. The V gene is TRBV28, the J gene TRBJ2-7, with D unclear. The CDR3 contains 15 residues. CDR1 is MDHEN and CDR2 is SYDVKM in the germline V gene. The DNA of the CDR3 is TGTGCCGGCAGTTCCTACTCAACCAAACGCGACGAGCAGTACTTC. Translating gives CAGSSYSTKRDEQYF. Full variable domain (remainder filled in from reference TRBV28 and TRBJ2-7): DVKVTQSSRYLVKRTGEKVFLECVQDMDHENMFWYRQDPGLGLRLIYFSYDVKMKEKGDIPEGYSVSREKKERFSLILESASTNQTSMYLCAGSSYSTKRDEQYFGPGTRLTVT.

The chain is built from TRBV28 and TRBJ1-6; tentatively, D is TRBD1 (5 bases). Germline CDR1 and CDR2: MDHEN and SYDVKM. Trimming pared 6 bases from V and 9 bases from J, leaving 15 bases between. The length of the CDR3 is 14 residues. The CDR3: CASRYQGGSSPLHF. The CDR3 DNA follows: TGTGCCAGCAGATACCAGGGCGGTAGTTCACCCCTCCACTTT. Using reference TRBV28 and TRBJ1-6 for the parts outside the CDR3, the full variable domain is DVKVTQSSRYLVKRTGEKVFLECVQDMDHENMFWYRQDPGLGLRLIYFSYDVKMKEKGDIPEGYSVSREKKERFSLILESASTNQTSMYLCASRYQGGSSPLHFGNGTRLTVT.

The chain is built from TRBV28 and TRBJ1-2, with TRBD1 matching over 7 bases. Germline V gene lookup returns CDR1 MDHEN and CDR2 SYDVKM. The CDR3 loop spans 17 amino acids. V was pared by 6 bases and J by 3 bases, with 16 bases of the junction left unmatched. The CDR3: CASSAPPGGARDYGYTF. The DNA of the CDR3 is TGTGCCAGCAGCGCTCCCCCAGGGGGGGCGCGGGACTATGGCTACACCTTC.

This clonotype appeared a few times. The CDR3 here is CASSLDRTKDTQYF. As DNA, the CDR3 is TGTGCCAGCAGTTTAGACAGAACCAAAGATACGCAGTATTTT. This sequence joins TRBV27 and TRBJ2-3, with a possible D match to TRBD1 (5 bases). Germline CDR1 reads MNHEY; CDR2 reads SMNVEV (reference sequence). The V gene lost 2 bases and the J gene lost 5 bases, with 11 bases spanning the gap. The CDR3 runs to 14 residues.

This chain joins TRBV9 and TRBJ2-1; D uncertain. This CDR3 has 17 residues. Trimming took off 4 bases at V and 0 bases at J, with 17 bases between the two ends. CDR1 and CDR2 from the germline V gene are SGDLS and YYNGEE. The CDR3 nucleotides read TGTGCCAGCAGCCCCTCGGTGGGCCTTTACTCCTACAATGAGCAGTTCTTC. Encoded protein: CASSPSVGLYSYNEQFF.

The chain has TRBV2 and TRBJ1-3; D might be TRBD1 (6 bases). The CDR3 is 17 amino acids. Trimming cost V 5 bases and J 0 bases, with 17 bases left between them. Germline assignment: CDR1 SNHLY and CDR2 FYNNEI. CDR3 sequence reads: CASSSPQGAYSGNTIYF. In nucleotides, the CDR3 is TGTGCCAGCAGTTCTCCACAGGGAGCCTACTCTGGAAACACCATATATTTT.

The chain recombines TRBV29-1 with TRBJ1-5; TRBD1 is a possible D gene (5 bases). With 6 bases removed from V and 7 bases from J, the gap between germline ends came to 16 bases. Germline CDR1 and CDR2: SQVTM and ANQGSEA. The CDR3 has 13 amino acids. Here the CDR3 DNA reads TGCAGCGTCGCCGACGGCCGGGGGCAGCCCCAGCATTTT. It specifies CSVADGRGQPQHF. Together with reference TRBV29-1 and TRBJ1-5, the CDR3 gives the full variable domain: SAVISQKPSRDICQRGTSLTIQCQVDSQVTMMFWYRQQPGQSLTLIATANQGSEATYESGFVIDKFPISRPNLTFSTLTVSNMSPEDSSIYLCSVADGRGQPQHFGDGTRLSIL.

The chain carries TRBV9 and TRBJ2-1; the match to TRBD1 covers 10 bases. V dropped 0 bases and J dropped 5; count of bases not matched to a gene: 2. The CDR3 has 15 amino acids. The germline V gene encodes CDR1 SGDLS and CDR2 YYNGEE. CDR3 in amino acids: CASSVDGTGDNEQFF. The CDR3 nucleotides are TGTGCCAGCAGCGTAGATGGGACAGGGGACAATGAGCAGTTCTTC.

The chain carries TRBV28 and TRBJ1-1; D gene unclear. This CDR3 contains 14 residues. CDR1 MDHEN and CDR2 SYDVKM come from the germline V gene. The V end lost 6 bases, the J end lost 1 base, and 12 bases lay between the germline ends. CDR3 protein: CASSTLPGNTEAFF. In DNA, the CDR3 is TGTGCCAGCAGCACCCTACCGGGGAACACTGAAGCTTTCTTT.

This clonotype was observed a handful of times. V gene TRBV7-2 combines with J gene TRBJ1-1, with D unresolved. Trimming left V 2 bases short and J 6 bases short, with 13 bases between. This CDR3 is 14 amino acids long. Germline V lookup: CDR1 SGHTA, CDR2 FQGNSA. CDR3 sequence (DNA): TGTGCCAGCAGCTTATTGGGAAGGGCCTCTGAAGCTTTCTTT. Translating gives CASSLLGRASEAFF.

This clonotype was seen more than once but under ten times. The chain carries TRBV9 and TRBJ2-5, with 9 bases aligning to TRBD2. V shed 0 bases, J shed 0 bases, and the junction held 6 bases outside the gene matches. The CDR3 has 17 amino acids. Germline V lookup: CDR1 SGDLS, CDR2 YYNGEE. This chain's CDR3 is CASSVVAGVYYQETQYF. CDR3 in DNA: TGTGCCAGCAGCGTAGTAGCGGGAGTTTACTACCAAGAGACCCAGTACTTC.

The chain is built from TRBV18 and TRBJ1-3; D uncertain. V dropped 3 bases and J dropped 0 bases, with 0 bases sitting between them. The CDR3 contains 12 residues. Per the germline V gene, CDR1 is KGHSH and CDR2 is LQKENI. The CDR3 is CASSPSGNTIYF. CDR3 nucleotide sequence: TGTGCCAGCTCACCCTCTGGAAACACCATATATTTT.

The chain links TRBV20-1 to TRBJ1-2; D is undetermined. This CDR3 is 15 amino acids long. Germline CDR1 and CDR2: DFQATT and SNEGSKA (reference sequence). Trimming pared 6 bases from V and 8 bases from J, leaving 25 bases between. CDR3 in amino acids: CSAPEPSGRRRGYTF. In nucleotides, the CDR3 is TGCAGTGCCCCCGAGCCTAGCGGGAGACGAAGGGGCTACACCTTC.

The rearrangement links TRBV27 to TRBJ2-7; TRBD1 aligns across 7 bases. The CDR3 extends over 15 amino acids. CDR1 is MNHEY, CDR2 SMNVEV, per germline (reference sequence). Trimming took 6 bases from V and 2 from J; bases not matched to a gene: 10. CDR3 nucleotides: TGTGCCAGCAGCATGAATCCGGGACAGACCTACGAGCAGTACTTC. It is translated as CASSMNPGQTYEQYF.

The chain has TRBV3-1 and TRBJ2-2, with 10 bases fitting TRBD1. This CDR3 region has 17 residues. Germline loops: CDR1 LGHDT, CDR2 YNNKEL (reference sequence). J gave up 2 bases and V 3 bases, and 6 bases lay outside the gene matches. In nucleotides, the CDR3 is TGTGCCAGCAGCCACTCAGACAGGGGGCGCAACACCGGGGAGCTGTTTTTT. This codes for CASSHSDRGRNTGELFF.

This clonotype was observed a handful of times. The J gene is TRBJ2-3, the V gene TRBV6-1; D might be TRBD2 (7 bases). This CDR3 has 17 residues. V shed 1 base and J shed 2 bases, with 16 bases lying between them. Germline V CDR1 and CDR2: MNHNS, SASEGT. The CDR3 protein is CASSEGGGALPTDTQYF. The CDR3 region has the DNA TGTGCCAGCAGTGAAGGGGGGGGGGCCCTCCCCACAGATACGCAGTATTTT.

The genes are TRBV20-1 and TRBJ1-1, with D unresolved. This CDR3 is 12 amino acids long. V was cut by 5 bases and J by 6 bases, with 13 bases left in between. Germline loops: CDR1 DFQATT, CDR2 SNEGSKA (reference sequence). CDR3 in amino acids: CSARPGFSEAFF. CDR3 DNA sequence: TGCAGTGCTCGCCCTGGGTTTTCTGAAGCTTTCTTT.

In its sample, this clonotype was seen a few times. The chain joins TRBV2 to TRBJ1-5; D ambiguous. CDR1 is SNHLY, CDR2 FYNNEI, per germline. V was cut by 8 bases and J by 1 base, with 6 bases left in between. The CDR3 contains 12 residues. CDR3 coding DNA: TGTGCCAGCCAACGGAGCAATCAGCCCCAGCATTTT. The encoded protein is CASQRSNQPQHF.

The V call is TRBV28, the J call TRBJ2-7; D is uncertain. The germline CDR1 and CDR2 sequences are MDHEN and SYDVKM. Trimming stripped 4 bases from V and 1 base from J, with 5 bases between. This CDR3 contains 12 residues. The CDR3 is CASSSQSYEQYF. The CDR3 nucleotides are TGTGCCAGCAGTTCACAGTCCTACGAGCAGTACTTC.

J is TRBJ2-1 and V is TRBV6-4; no clear D. The V gene's germline CDR1 is MRHNA and CDR2 SNTAGT. The V and J ends lost 5 bases and 4 bases respectively, with 9 bases between them. The CDR3 runs to 13 residues. The CDR3, as DNA: TGTGCCAGCAGTACGCAGGTTTACAATGAGCAGTTCTTC. Translated, it gives CASSTQVYNEQFF.

This clonotype is labeled as medium-sized (0.01 to 0.1%). The V call is TRBV2, the J call TRBJ1-2, with TRBD1 matching over 7 bases. Trimming removed 8 bases from V and 0 bases from J; junction bases left unmatched: 3. Germline V gene lookup returns CDR1 SNHLY and CDR2 FYNNEI. CDR3 length equals 13 residues. The CDR3 is CASFRGSNYGYTF. DNA of the CDR3: TGTGCCAGCTTCAGGGGGTCTAACTATGGCTACACCTTC. The full variable domain, its missing parts supplied by reference TRBV2 and TRBJ1-2, is EPEVTQTPSHQVTQMGQEVILRCVPISNHLYFYWYRQILGQKVEFLVSFYNNEISEKSEIFDDQFSVERPDGSNFTLKIRSTKLEDSAMYFCASFRGSNYGYTFGSGTRLTVV.

The table lists this clonotype with a few counts. This may be a read error, as it is one base from a much larger clone. The chain is built from TRBV4-1 and TRBJ1-2; TRBD1 aligns across 7 bases. The CDR3 has 13 amino acids. The V gene's germline CDR1 is MGHRA and CDR2 YSYEKL. The CDR3 sequence: CASRLTGDHGDTF. DNA of the CDR3: TGCGCCAGCAGGCTAACAGGGGACCATGGCGACACCTTC.

The chain uses TRBV7-9 and TRBJ2-4, with 10 nucleotides matching TRBD2. The CDR3 runs 19 residues. Germline V gene lookup returns CDR1 SEHNR and CDR2 FQNEAQ (reference sequence). Trimming took 4 bases from V and 0 from J; bases not matched to a gene: 12. The CDR3 spells CASSSTASGSWGAKNIQYF. Here the CDR3 DNA reads TGTGCCAGCAGCTCAACGGCTAGCGGGAGTTGGGGAGCCAAAAACATTCAGTACTTC.